These 24 T cell receptor beta chains came from one sample sequenced in a study of blood T cell repertoires in COVID-19. Repertoires were generated with immunoSEQ multiplex PCR, while TCRdb's copy carries only in-frame clones and drops some. Among about 42,000 clones listed, about nine tenths were seen once. The sample was peripheral blood. These TCRs come from a human donor in a cohort sampled during active COVID-19.

The chain employs TRBV18 and TRBJ2-7, with 10 positions matching TRBD1. Per germline, CDR1 KGHSH and CDR2 LQKENI. This CDR3 spans 15 amino acids. The junction had 8 bases not matched to a gene; V was cut back by 5 bases and J by 4 bases. The DNA for the CDR3 is TGTGCCAGCTCATCTACGACAGGGGGCATGTACGAGCAGTACTTC. Its translation is CASSSTTGGMYEQYF.

The chain combines TRBV6-1 with TRBJ1-2; D not resolved. Germline V CDR1 and CDR2: MNHNS, SASEGT. CDR3 length: 15 residues. Trimming stripped 2 bases from V and 4 bases from J, with 14 bases between. CDR3 sequence reads: CASSEYRQVGYGYTF. CDR3 nucleotides: TGTGCCAGCAGTGAATATCGGCAGGTTGGCTATGGCTACACCTTC.

This chain joins TRBV7-2 and TRBJ2-7; 8 nucleotides align to TRBD1. The CDR3 runs 14 residues. J was trimmed by 7 bases and V by 2 bases; bases with no gene match: 7. Germline V CDR1 and CDR2: SGHTA, FQGNSA. The CDR3 protein is CASSLLQGASEQYF. The CDR3 bases are TGTGCCAGCAGCTTATTGCAGGGGGCGAGTGAGCAGTACTTC.

The V gene is TRBV7-9, the J gene TRBJ1-2, with 9 bases fitting TRBD1. Per the germline V gene, CDR1 is SEHNR and CDR2 is FQNEAQ (reference sequence). Germline trimming cut 4 bases from V and 5 bases from J; bases unmatched to any gene: 8. This CDR3 spans 15 amino acids. The CDR3 coding sequence is TGTGCCAGCAGCTATCCCGGGACAGGGATTTATGGCTACACCTTC. Protein sequence: CASSYPGTGIYGYTF.

This chain uses TRBV5-1 with TRBJ1-1; D possibly corresponds to TRBD1 (5 bases). Germline V CDR1 and CDR2: SGHRS, YFSETQ. This CDR3 contains 16 residues. V gave up 3 bases and J gave up 5 bases, with 20 bases separating them. The CDR3 reads CASSSYGRGKGTEAFF. The CDR3 bases are TGCGCCAGCAGCTCATATGGGCGGGGGAAGGGGACTGAAGCTTTCTTT.

This clone was counted once. The sample carries other DNA sequences with the same CDR3. The chain has TRBV15 and TRBJ1-6, with 10 bases fitting TRBD1. With V trimmed by 1 base and J by 6 bases, 6 bases remained unmatched. CDR3 length equals 17 residues. Germline CDR1 reads LNHNV; CDR2 reads YYDKDF (reference sequence). The CDR3, as DNA: TGTGCCACCAGCAGAGCCGGGACAGGGGCTTTTAATTCACCCCTCCACTTT. It translates to CATSRAGTGAFNSPLHF.

CDR3 residues: CASSLGLAGGSFEQYF. CDR3 in DNA: TGTGCCAGCAGCTTAGGGCTAGCGGGGGGATCTTTCGAGCAGTACTTC. V gene TRBV7-6 combines with J gene TRBJ2-7; the match to TRBD2 covers 11 bases. Germline lookup yields CDR1 SGHVS and CDR2 FNYEAQ. Germline trimming cut 1 base from V and 6 bases from J; bases unmatched to any gene: 8. The CDR3 runs 16 residues. Combining the CDR3 with reference TRBV7-6 and TRBJ2-7 gives the whole variable domain GAGVSQSPRYKVTKRGQDVALRCDPISGHVSLYWYRQALGQGPEFLTYFNYEAQQDKSGLPNDRFSAERPEGSISTLTIQRTEQRDSAMYRCASSLGLAGGSFEQYFGPGTRLTVT.

This chain links TRBV6-5 with TRBJ2-5; possible D gene TRBD1, 6 bases. This CDR3 spans 16 amino acids. Germline assignment: CDR1 MNHEY and CDR2 SVGAGI. V lost 3 bases, J lost 5 bases, and 19 bases lay in between. The CDR3 protein is CASSYGQLPRTETQYF. In DNA, the CDR3 is TGTGCCAGCAGTTATGGACAGCTCCCCAGAACGGAGACCCAGTACTTC.

This sequence joins TRBV27 and TRBJ1-1; D gene uncertain. Germline V lookup: CDR1 MNHEY, CDR2 SMNVEV (reference sequence). V lost 4 bases, J lost 8 bases, and 17 bases lay in between. The CDR3 sequence is 14 residues long. The CDR3 sequence: CASSSTTRIREAFF. CDR3 sequence (DNA): TGTGCCAGCAGTTCCACCACAAGGATCAGGGAAGCTTTCTTT.

J is TRBJ1-4 and V is TRBV4-1; possibly TRBD1 for D (6 bases). V was shortened by 8 bases and J by 10 bases, with 20 bases between the two germline ends. Germline V gene lookup returns CDR1 MGHRA and CDR2 YSYEKL. CDR3 length: 14 residues. Here the CDR3 DNA reads TGCGCCAGCGGGAAGACATCACAGGGCGGAAAACTGTTTTTT. Residues: CASGKTSQGGKLFF.

The chain employs TRBV20-1 and TRBJ2-5; D gene unclear. The CDR3 loop spans 10 amino acids. Deletions cut 6 bases from V and 3 bases from J, with 5 bases between. The germline CDR1 and CDR2 sequences are DFQATT and SNEGSKA (reference sequence). The CDR3 reads CSALKETQYF. CDR3 nucleotides: TGCAGTGCATTAAAAGAGACCCAGTACTTC.

The V gene is TRBV11-2, the J gene TRBJ2-1, with 11 nucleotides matching TRBD2. Per germline, CDR1 SGHAT and CDR2 FQNNGV. The trim removed 4 bases at V and 3 bases at J, leaving 2 bases unmatched. This CDR3 has 15 amino acids. For the CDR3, the DNA is TGTGCCAGCAGCTCTCTAGCGGGGGGCTACAATGAGCAGTTCTTC. It specifies CASSSLAGGYNEQFF. Supplemented by reference TRBV11-2 and TRBJ2-1, the full variable domain reads EAGVAQSPRYKIIEKRQSVAFWCNPISGHATLYWYQQILGQGPKLLIQFQNNGVVDDSQLPKDRFSAERLKGVDSTLKIQPAKLEDSAVYLCASSSLAGGYNEQFFGPGTRLTVL.

The rearrangement uses TRBV5-6 and TRBJ2-5; TRBD2 agrees at 9 bases. V lost 3 bases, J lost 5 bases, and 8 bases stayed unmatched. This CDR3 contains 15 residues. CDR1 is SGHDT, CDR2 YYEEEE, per germline. CDR3 in DNA: TGTGCCAGCAGCTCGGTAGCGGGGGCAGGGGAGACCCAGTACTTC. It encodes CASSSVAGAGETQYF.

V is TRBV11-2 and J is TRBJ1-1, with 7 nucleotides matching TRBD1. The CDR3 loop spans 16 amino acids. The V and J ends lost 5 bases and 1 base, in that order; junction bases with no gene match: 10. The V gene's germline CDR1 is SGHAT and CDR2 FQNNGV. The CDR3 is CASSPLSTGWNTEAFF. CDR3 DNA: TGTGCCAGCAGCCCCCTATCGACAGGGTGGAACACTGAAGCTTTCTTT.

The genes are TRBV2 and TRBJ1-2, with D hard to call. Trimming took off 2 bases at V and 4 bases at J, with 11 bases between the two ends. This CDR3 is built from 14 residues. Germline-derived CDR1 and CDR2 are SNHLY and FYNNEI. The CDR3 is CASSERGSAYGYTF. CDR3 DNA sequence: TGTGCCAGCAGTGAACGAGGCAGCGCCTATGGCTACACCTTC.

Only a few counts were recorded for this clone. The rearrangement links TRBV7-8 to TRBJ2-7; a weak D match, TRBD1 (6 bases). The V end lost 5 bases, the J end lost 0 bases, and 14 bases lay between the germline ends. The CDR3 runs 15 residues. In germline, CDR1 is SGHVS, CDR2 FQNEAQ. CDR3 nucleotides: TGTGCCAGCAGCCGTCGACAGGCCTTCTCCTACGAGCAGTACTTC. This gives the protein CASSRRQAFSYEQYF.

The chain carries TRBV5-5 and TRBJ1-1, with D possibly TRBD1 on 5 matching bases. V was cut by 3 bases and J by 2 bases, with 8 bases left in between. The V gene's germline CDR1 is SGHKS and CDR2 YYEKEE (reference sequence). The CDR3 is 13 residues long. This CDR3 is CASSYRLNTEAFF. In DNA, the CDR3 is TGTGCCAGCAGCTACAGGTTAAACACTGAAGCTTTCTTT.

V gene TRBV28 combines with J gene TRBJ2-7; 8 bases fit TRBD1. This CDR3 contains 15 residues. Germline V gene lookup returns CDR1 MDHEN and CDR2 SYDVKM. Germline trimming cut 7 bases from V and 5 bases from J; bases unmatched to any gene: 13. CDR3 bases: TGTGCCAGCAACATGGATCAGGACAGGGAGCACGAGCAGTACTTC. It translates to CASNMDQDREHEQYF.

V and J are TRBV7-8 and TRBJ2-7; D perhaps matches TRBD1 (5 bases). CDR3 size: 17 residues. Germline V gives CDR1 SGHVS, CDR2 FQNEAQ. V was shortened by 4 bases and J by 2 bases, with 21 bases between the two germline ends. CDR3 loop: CASSSSPRAILPYEQYF. The CDR3 DNA reads as TGTGCCAGCAGCTCATCTCCCAGGGCCATCCTTCCCTACGAGCAGTACTTC. Based on the CDR3 plus reference TRBV7-8 and TRBJ2-7, the full variable domain is GAGVSQSPRYKVAKRGQDVALRCDPISGHVSLFWYQQALGQGPEFLTYFQNEAQLDKSGLPSDRFFAERPEGSVSTLKIQRTQQEDSAVYLCASSSSPRAILPYEQYFGPGTRLTVT.

This clone was recorded once. J is TRBJ2-3 and V is TRBV27; 8 bases map to TRBD1. Per germline, CDR1 MNHEY and CDR2 SMNVEV (reference sequence). Trimming removed 4 bases from V and 4 bases from J; junction bases left unmatched: 10. The CDR3 covers 16 residues. In DNA form, the CDR3 reads TGTGCCAGCAGTTCCCTCGGGTCAGGGGGCCCAGATACGCAGTATTTT. Protein sequence: CASSSLGSGGPDTQYF.

The chain couples TRBV4-3 to TRBJ2-7; maybe TRBD1 (6 bases). Trimming left V 1 base short and J 3 bases short, with 7 bases between. Per the germline V gene, CDR1 is LGHNA and CDR2 is YSLEER. The CDR3 extends over 13 amino acids. The CDR3 DNA is TGCGCCAGCAGCCAAGTACAGGGCTACGAGCAGTACTTC. It encodes CASSQVQGYEQYF.

The chain has TRBV4-1 and TRBJ2-7; 9 bases fit TRBD1. This CDR3 is 16 amino acids long. Trimming cost V 0 bases and J 1 base; bases outside gene matches: 4. Germline V gives CDR1 MGHRA, CDR2 YSYEKL. The CDR3 region is CASSQETGGGSYEQYF. CDR3 DNA sequence: TGCGCCAGCAGCCAAGAAACAGGGGGCGGATCCTACGAGCAGTACTTC.

The rearrangement uses TRBV6-1 and TRBJ1-2; 9 bases align to TRBD1. The CDR3 covers 15 residues. Germline values: CDR1 MNHNS, CDR2 SASEGT. V trimming: 2 bases; J trimming: 4 bases; junction bases outside the gene matches: 5. CDR3 sequence (DNA): TGTGCCAGCAGTGAATCCGGACAGGGGTTCTATGGCTACACCTTC. This translates into CASSESGQGFYGYTF.

The J gene is TRBJ1-2, the V gene TRBV4-3; 7 positions match TRBD1. Looked up from germline, CDR1 is LGHNA and CDR2 is YSLEER. Trimming took 1 base from V and 4 from J; bases not matched to a gene: 6. CDR3 length: 15 amino acids. The CDR3 DNA reads as TGCGCCAGCAGCCAAGTCCACAGGGGAGGCTATGGCTACACCTTC. This sequence encodes CASSQVHRGGYGYTF.